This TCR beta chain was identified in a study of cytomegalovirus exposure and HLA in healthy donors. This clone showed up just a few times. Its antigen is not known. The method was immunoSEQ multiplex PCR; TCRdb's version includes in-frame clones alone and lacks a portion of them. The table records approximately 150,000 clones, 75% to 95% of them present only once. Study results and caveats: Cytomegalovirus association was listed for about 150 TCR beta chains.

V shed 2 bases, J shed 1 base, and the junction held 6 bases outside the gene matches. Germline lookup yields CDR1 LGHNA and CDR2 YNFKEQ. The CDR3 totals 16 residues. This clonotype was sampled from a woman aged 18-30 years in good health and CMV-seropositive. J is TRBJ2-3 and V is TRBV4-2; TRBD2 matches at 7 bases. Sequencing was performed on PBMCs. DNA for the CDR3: TGTGCCAGCAGCCAAAACATGGGGGGGGGCACAGATACGCAGTATTTT. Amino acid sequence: CASSQNMGGGTDTQYF.